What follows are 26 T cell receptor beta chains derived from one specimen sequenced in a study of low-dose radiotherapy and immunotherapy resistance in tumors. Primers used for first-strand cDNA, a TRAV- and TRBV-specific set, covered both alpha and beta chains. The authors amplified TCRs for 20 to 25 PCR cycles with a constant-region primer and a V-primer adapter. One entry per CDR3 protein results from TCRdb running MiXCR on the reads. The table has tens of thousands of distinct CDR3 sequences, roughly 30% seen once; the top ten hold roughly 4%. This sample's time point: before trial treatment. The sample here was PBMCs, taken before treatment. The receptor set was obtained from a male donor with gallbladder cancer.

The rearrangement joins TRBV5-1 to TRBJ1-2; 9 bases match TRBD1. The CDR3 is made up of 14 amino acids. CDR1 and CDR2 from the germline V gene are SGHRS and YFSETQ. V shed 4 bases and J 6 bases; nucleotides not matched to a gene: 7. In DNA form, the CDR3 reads TGCGCCAGCAGCCGGCCGGGACAGGGCCATGGCTACACCTTC. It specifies CASSRPGQGHGYTF.

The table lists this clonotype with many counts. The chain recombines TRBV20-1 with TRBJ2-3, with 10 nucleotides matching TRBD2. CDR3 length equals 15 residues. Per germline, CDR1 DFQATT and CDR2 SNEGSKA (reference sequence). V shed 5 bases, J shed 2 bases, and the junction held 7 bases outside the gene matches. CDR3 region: CSAPRTSGNTDTQYF. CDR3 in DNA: TGCAGTGCTCCGCGGACTAGCGGAAACACAGATACGCAGTATTTT.

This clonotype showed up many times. CDR3 bases: TGTGCCAGCAGCTTAGCGAATTTGGGTGAAAAACTGTTTTTT. It specifies CASSLANLGEKLFF. The gene calls are TRBV7-2 and TRBJ1-4; no clear D. The CDR3 length is 14 residues. Trimming left V 0 bases short and J 7 bases short, with 9 bases between. Germline V CDR1 and CDR2: SGHTA, FQGNSA. Complete variable domain (other parts from reference TRBV7-2 and TRBJ1-4): GAGVSQSPSNKVTEKGKDVELRCDPISGHTALYWYRQSLGQGLEFLIYFQGNSAPDKSGLPSDRFSAERTGGSVSTLTIQRTQQEDSAVYLCASSLANLGEKLFFGSGTQLSVL.

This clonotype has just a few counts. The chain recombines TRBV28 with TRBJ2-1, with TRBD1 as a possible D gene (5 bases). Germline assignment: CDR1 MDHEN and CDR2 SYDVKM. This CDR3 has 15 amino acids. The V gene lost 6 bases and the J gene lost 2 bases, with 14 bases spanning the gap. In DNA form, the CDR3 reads TGTGCCAGCAGCTACCCTTTGACAGCCTACAATGAGCAGTTCTTC. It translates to CASSYPLTAYNEQFF.

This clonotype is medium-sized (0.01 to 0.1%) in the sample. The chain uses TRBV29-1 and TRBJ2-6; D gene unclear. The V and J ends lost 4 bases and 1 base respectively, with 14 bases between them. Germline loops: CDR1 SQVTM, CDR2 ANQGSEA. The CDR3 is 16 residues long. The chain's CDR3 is CSVVPGGTSGANVLTF. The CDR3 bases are TGCAGCGTTGTCCCAGGCGGAACTTCTGGGGCCAACGTCCTGACTTTC.

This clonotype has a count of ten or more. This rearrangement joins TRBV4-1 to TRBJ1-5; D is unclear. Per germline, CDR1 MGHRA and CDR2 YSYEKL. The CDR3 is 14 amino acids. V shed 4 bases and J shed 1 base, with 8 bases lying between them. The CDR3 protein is CASSPLMSNQPQHF. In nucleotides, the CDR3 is TGCGCCAGCAGCCCACTTATGAGCAATCAGCCCCAGCATTTT.

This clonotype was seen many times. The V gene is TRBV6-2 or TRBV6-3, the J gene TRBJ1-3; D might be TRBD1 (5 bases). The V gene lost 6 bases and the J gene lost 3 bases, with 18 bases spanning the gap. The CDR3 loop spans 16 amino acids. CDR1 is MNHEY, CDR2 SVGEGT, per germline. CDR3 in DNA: TGTGCCAGCAGGAGCACCGGGGCTGCCTTTGGAAACACCATATATTTT. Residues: CASRSTGAAFGNTIYF.

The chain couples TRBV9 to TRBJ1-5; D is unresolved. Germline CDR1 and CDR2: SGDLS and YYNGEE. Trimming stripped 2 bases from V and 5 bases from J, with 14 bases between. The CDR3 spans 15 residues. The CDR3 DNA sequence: TGTGCCAGCAGCGTGGCGCCCTCGGGCGATCAGCCCCAGCATTTT. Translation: CASSVAPSGDQPQHF.

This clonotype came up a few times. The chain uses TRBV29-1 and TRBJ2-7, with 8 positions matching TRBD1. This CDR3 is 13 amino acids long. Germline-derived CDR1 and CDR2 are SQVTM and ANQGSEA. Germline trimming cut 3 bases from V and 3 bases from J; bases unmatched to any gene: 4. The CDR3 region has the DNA TGCAGCGTTGACACAGGGGGAAACTACGAGCAGTACTTC. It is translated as CSVDTGGNYEQYF.

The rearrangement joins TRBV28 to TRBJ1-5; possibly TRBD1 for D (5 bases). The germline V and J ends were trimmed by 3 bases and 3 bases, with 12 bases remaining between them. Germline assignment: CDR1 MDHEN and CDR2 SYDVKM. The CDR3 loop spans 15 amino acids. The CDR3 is CASSFGGSFNQPQHF. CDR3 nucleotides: TGTGCCAGCAGTTTTGGGGGTTCCTTCAATCAGCCCCAGCATTTT. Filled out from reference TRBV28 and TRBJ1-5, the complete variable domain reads DVKVTQSSRYLVKRTGEKVFLECVQDMDHENMFWYRQDPGLGLRLIYFSYDVKMKEKGDIPEGYSVSREKKERFSLILESASTNQTSMYLCASSFGGSFNQPQHFGDGTRLSIL.

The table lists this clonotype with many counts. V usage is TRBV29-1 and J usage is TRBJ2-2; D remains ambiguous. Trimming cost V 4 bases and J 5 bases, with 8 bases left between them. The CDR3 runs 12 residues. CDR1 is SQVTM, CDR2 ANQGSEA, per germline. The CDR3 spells CSVGARTGELFF. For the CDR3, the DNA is TGCAGCGTTGGGGCCCGTACCGGGGAGCTGTTTTTT.

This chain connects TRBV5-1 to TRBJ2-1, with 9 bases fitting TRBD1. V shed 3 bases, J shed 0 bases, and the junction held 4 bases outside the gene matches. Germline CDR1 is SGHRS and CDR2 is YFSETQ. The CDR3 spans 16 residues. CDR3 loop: CASSYGQGSSYNEQFF. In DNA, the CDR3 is TGCGCCAGCAGCTACGGACAGGGGAGCTCCTACAATGAGCAGTTCTTC.

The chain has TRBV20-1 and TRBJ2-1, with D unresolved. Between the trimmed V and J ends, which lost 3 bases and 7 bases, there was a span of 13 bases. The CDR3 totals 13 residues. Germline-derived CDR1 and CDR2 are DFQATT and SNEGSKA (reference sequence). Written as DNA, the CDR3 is TGCAGTGCTAGGCTAGGCCGACCTAATGAGCAGTTCTTC. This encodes CSARLGRPNEQFF.

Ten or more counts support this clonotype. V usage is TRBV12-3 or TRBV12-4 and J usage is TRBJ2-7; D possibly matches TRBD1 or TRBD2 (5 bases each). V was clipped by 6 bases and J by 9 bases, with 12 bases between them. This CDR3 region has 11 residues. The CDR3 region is CASRGPSGQYF. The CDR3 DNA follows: TGTGCCAGCAGGGGACCCTCGGGGCAGTACTTC.

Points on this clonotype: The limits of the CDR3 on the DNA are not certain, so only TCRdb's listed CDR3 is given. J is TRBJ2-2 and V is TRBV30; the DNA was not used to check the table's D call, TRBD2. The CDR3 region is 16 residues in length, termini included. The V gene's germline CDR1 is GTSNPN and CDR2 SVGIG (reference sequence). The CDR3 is CALAGPNTGELFFFFF.

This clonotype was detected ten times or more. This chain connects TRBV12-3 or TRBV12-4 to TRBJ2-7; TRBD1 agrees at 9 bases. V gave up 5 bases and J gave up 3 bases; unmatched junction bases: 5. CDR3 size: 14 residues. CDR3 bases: TGTGCCAGCAGTACCGGGACAGGGCTCTACGAGCAGTACTTC. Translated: CASSTGTGLYEQYF.

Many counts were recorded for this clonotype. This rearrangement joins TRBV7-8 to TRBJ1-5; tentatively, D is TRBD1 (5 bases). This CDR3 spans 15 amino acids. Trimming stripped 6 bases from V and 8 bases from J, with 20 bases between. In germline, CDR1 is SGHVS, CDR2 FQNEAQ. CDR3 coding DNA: TGTGCCAGCAGTTCCCTTCAGAGATCGACAGAGCCCCAGCATTTT. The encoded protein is CASSSLQRSTEPQHF.

CDR3 DNA sequence: TGTGCCAGCAGTGAAGGGCAGGGTGGACGGCAGCCCCAGCATTTT. This codes for CASSEGQGGRQPQHF. The chain combines TRBV6-1 with TRBJ1-5, with a tentative D call TRBD1 (5 bases). The CDR3 length is 15 residues. CDR1 is MNHNS, CDR2 SASEGT, per germline. Trimming cost V 1 base and J 7 bases, with 14 bases left between them.

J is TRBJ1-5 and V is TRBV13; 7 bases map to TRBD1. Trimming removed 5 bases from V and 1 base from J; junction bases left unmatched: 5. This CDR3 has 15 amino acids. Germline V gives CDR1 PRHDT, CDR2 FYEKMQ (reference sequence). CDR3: CASSTRQGSNQPQHF. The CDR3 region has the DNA TGTGCCAGCAGCACCCGACAGGGAAGCAATCAGCCCCAGCATTTT.

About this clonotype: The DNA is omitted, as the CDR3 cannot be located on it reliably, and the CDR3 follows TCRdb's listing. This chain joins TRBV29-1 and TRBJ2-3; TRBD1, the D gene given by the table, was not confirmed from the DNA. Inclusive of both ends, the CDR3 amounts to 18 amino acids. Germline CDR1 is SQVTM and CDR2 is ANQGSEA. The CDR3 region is CSVLPDRGVTDTQYFFFF.

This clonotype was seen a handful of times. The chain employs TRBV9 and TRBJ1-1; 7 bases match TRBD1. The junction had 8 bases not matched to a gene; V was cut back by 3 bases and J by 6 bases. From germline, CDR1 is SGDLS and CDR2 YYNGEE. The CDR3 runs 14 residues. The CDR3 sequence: CASSDLTGSSEAFF. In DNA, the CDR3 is TGTGCCAGCAGCGATCTGACAGGGTCGTCTGAAGCTTTCTTT. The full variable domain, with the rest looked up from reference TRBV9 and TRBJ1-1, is DSGVTQTPKHLITATGQRVTLRCSPRSGDLSVYWYQQSLDQGLQFLIQYYNGEERAKGNILERFSAQQFPDLHSELNLSSLELGDSALYFCASSDLTGSSEAFFGQGTRLTVV.

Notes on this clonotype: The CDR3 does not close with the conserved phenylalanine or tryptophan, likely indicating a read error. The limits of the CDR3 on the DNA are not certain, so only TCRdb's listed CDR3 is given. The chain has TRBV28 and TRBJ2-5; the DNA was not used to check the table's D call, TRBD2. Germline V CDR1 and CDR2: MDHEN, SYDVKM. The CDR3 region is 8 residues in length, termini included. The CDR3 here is CASSSDLQ.

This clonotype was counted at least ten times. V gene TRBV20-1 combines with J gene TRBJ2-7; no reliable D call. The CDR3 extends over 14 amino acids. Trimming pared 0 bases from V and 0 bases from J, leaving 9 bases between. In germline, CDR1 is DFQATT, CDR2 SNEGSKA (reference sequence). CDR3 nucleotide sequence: TGCAGTGCTAGAGATCCGCACCTCTCCTACGAGCAGTACTTC. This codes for CSARDPHLSYEQYF.

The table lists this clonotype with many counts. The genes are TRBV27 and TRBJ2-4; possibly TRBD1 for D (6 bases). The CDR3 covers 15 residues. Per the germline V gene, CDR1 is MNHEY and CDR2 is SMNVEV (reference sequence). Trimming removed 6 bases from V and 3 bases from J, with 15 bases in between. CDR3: CASSPERDNKNIQYF. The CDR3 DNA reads TGTGCCAGCAGCCCCGAGAGGGACAACAAAAACATTCAGTACTTC.

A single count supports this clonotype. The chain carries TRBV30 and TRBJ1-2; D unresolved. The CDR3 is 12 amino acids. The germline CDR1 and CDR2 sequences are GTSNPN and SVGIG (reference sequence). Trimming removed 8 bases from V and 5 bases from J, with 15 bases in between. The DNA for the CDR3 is TGTGCCCGCGACATCCGAGGGTATGGCTACACCTTC. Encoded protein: CARDIRGYGYTF. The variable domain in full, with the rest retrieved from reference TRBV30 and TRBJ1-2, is SQTIHQWPATLVQPVGSPLSLECTVEGTSNPNLYWYRQAAGRGLQLLFYSVGIGQISSEVPQNLSASRPQDRQFILSSKKLLLSDSGFYLCARDIRGYGYTFGSGTRLTVV.

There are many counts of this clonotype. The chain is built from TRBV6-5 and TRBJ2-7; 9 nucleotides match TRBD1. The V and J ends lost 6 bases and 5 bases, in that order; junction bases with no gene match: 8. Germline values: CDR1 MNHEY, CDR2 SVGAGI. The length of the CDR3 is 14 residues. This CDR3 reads CASSTTGTGNEQYF. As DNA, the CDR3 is TGTGCCAGCAGCACCACCGGGACAGGGAACGAGCAGTACTTC.